This TCR beta chain was profiled in a study of cytomegalovirus exposure and HLA in healthy donors. Study-level information: Of all 400 or so donors who were genotyped, about 84% belonged to the Caucasian-associated ancestry cluster. Broader study findings: Rare sequences made up most TCRs, while some public TCRs were found in many donors. Within the data, a cluster of highly shared sequence variants was likely a sequencing artifact. Among the most significant clusters, several appeared linked to common viral pathogens in a later analysis.

Note on this clone: Its antigen is still unknown.

This CDR3 has 15 residues. Per germline, CDR1 SGHTA and CDR2 FQGNSA. The ends lost 1 base at V and 3 bases at J; junction bases unmatched: 6. PCR was performed using 60 Vbeta and 13 Jbeta primers. Assay used: immunoSEQ multiplex PCR; TCRdb lists only in-frame clones, some missing. The sample has 120,000 to 150,000 clones, 78% seen once. The origin of this receptor is a man aged 35-49 years in good health and CMV-seropositive. The sample was PBMCs. This chain connects TRBV7-2 to TRBJ2-7; 7 bases map to TRBD1. As DNA, the CDR3 is TGTGCCAGCAGCTTAGTCGGGGACAGCAACTACGAGCAGTACTTC. It encodes CASSLVGDSNYEQYF.